The 9 T cell receptor beta chains listed next were all sequenced from one sample in a study of Graves' ophthalmopathy and Graves' hyperthyroidism. Amplification of the TCR beta CDR3 regions used RNA transcripts (as template). After a first-round RT-PCR with HTBI primers, a second-round multiplex PCR was run. Via MiXCR, TCRdb re-called the multiplex PCR reads, giving one row per CDR3 protein. The data contain 500,000 to 600,000 distinct CDR3 sequences, under 45% of them seen just once; the ten biggest clones take up around 4.6%. Sequenced material: peripheral blood or thyroid tissue (not recorded which). The receptors were gathered from an adult man with Graves' hyperthyroidism.

Remarks on this clonotype: The conserved phenylalanine or tryptophan normally closing the CDR3 is absent here, so this likely arose from a read error. The DNA is omitted, as the CDR3 cannot be located on it reliably, and the CDR3 follows TCRdb's listing. The chain carries TRBV7-3 and TRBJ2-7; TRBD1 is the table's D call, not checked against the DNA. From germline, CDR1 is SGHTA and CDR2 FQGTGA. The CDR3 is 9 residues long, counting both termini. The CDR3: CASSQGGSS.

The chain recombines TRBV15 with TRBJ2-1; D is undetermined. With 1 base removed from V and 0 bases from J, the gap between germline ends came to 10 bases. Germline CDR1 and CDR2: LNHNV and YYDKDF (reference sequence). This CDR3 region has 16 residues. The CDR3: CATSRAPVNSYNEQFF. In nucleotides, the CDR3 is TGTGCCACCAGCAGAGCCCCCGTTAACTCCTACAATGAGCAGTTCTTC.

The V and J genes are TRBV6-6 and TRBJ2-2, with D maybe TRBD1 (5 bases). V lost 6 bases and J lost 2, with 16 bases in between. The V gene's germline CDR1 is MNHNY and CDR2 SVGAGI (reference sequence). The CDR3 runs 16 residues. The CDR3 nucleotides are TGTGCCAGCAGACCGACAGCGCACCAAAACACCGGGGAGCTGTTTTTT. It is translated as CASRPTAHQNTGELFF.

The chain combines TRBV7-2 with TRBJ2-7; possible D gene TRBD2, 7 bases. The germline V and J ends were trimmed by 1 base and 3 bases, with 16 bases remaining between them. CDR1 is SGHTA, CDR2 FQGNSA, per germline. CDR3 length: 16 residues. CDR3 loop: CASSLGRGTSDYEQYF. The DNA of the CDR3 is TGTGCCAGCAGCTTAGGGCGGGGGACATCGGACTACGAGCAGTACTTC.

The chain has TRBV5-6 and TRBJ2-7; D is tentatively TRBD1 or TRBD2 (5 bases each). The CDR3 sequence is 14 residues long. V lost 4 bases, J lost 0 bases, and 11 bases lay in between. The germline gives CDR1 SGHDT, CDR2 YYEEEE. CDR3 in DNA: TGTGCCAGCAGCCTGGGACGGCTCTCCTACGAGCAGTACTTC. It codes for CASSLGRLSYEQYF.

The chain links TRBV11-1 to TRBJ2-3; D is tentatively TRBD1 or TRBD2 (5 bases each). V was pared by 4 bases and J by 4 bases, with 15 bases between. Germline CDR1 is SGHAT and CDR2 is FQDESV (reference sequence). The CDR3 has 15 amino acids. Here the CDR3 reads CASSSTGTRADTQYF. The CDR3 DNA follows: TGTGCCAGCAGCTCTACCGGGACCCGCGCAGATACGCAGTATTTT. Based on the CDR3 plus reference TRBV11-1 and TRBJ2-3, the full variable domain is EAEVAQSPRYKITEKSQAVAFWCDPISGHATLYWYRQILGQGPELLVQFQDESVVDDSQLPKDRFSAERLKGVDSTLKIQPAELGDSAMYLCASSSTGTRADTQYFGPGTRLTVL.

Written as DNA, the CDR3 is TGTGCCACCAGCAGCCAAAGGGAGACCCAGTACTTC. Encoded protein: CATSSQRETQYF. The genes are TRBV15 and TRBJ2-5; D is uncertain. The V gene lost 3 bases and the J gene lost 5 bases, with 7 bases spanning the gap. CDR3 length: 12 amino acids. Germline-derived CDR1 and CDR2 are LNHNV and YYDKDF (reference sequence).

This clonotype was found a few times. The chain uses TRBV6-5 and TRBJ2-5; D possibly uses TRBD1 or TRBD2 (7 bases each). Germline CDR1 MNHEY, CDR2 SVGAGI. The CDR3 is 14 amino acids. V was shortened by 5 bases and J by 4 bases, with 14 bases between the two germline ends. The CDR3 loop is CASSRQGGGETQYF. The CDR3 coding sequence is TGTGCCAGCAGTCGACAGGGAGGGGGAGAGACCCAGTACTTC.

This clonotype came up many times. The chain couples TRBV11-2 to TRBJ2-2, with unresolved D. Germline V CDR1 and CDR2: SGHAT, FQNNGV. V was pared by 3 bases and J by 2 bases, with 7 bases between. The CDR3 runs 14 residues. CDR3 nucleotides: TGTGCCAGCAGCTTCCTAGTTAACACCGGGGAGCTGTTTTTT. This encodes CASSFLVNTGELFF.